The 23 T cell receptor beta chains given below trace back to one sample, sequenced in a study of cytomegalovirus exposure and HLA in healthy donors. Assay used: immunoSEQ multiplex PCR; TCRdb lists only in-frame clones, some missing. The table has nearly 200,000 clones, around 80% seen once. The sample taken for sequencing was PBMCs. These receptors were collected from a woman in her twenties or thirties in good health and CMV-seropositive.

Comment on this clone: In the same sample, other DNA sequences code for this CDR3. The chain recombines TRBV28 with TRBJ2-7, with 7 bases identical to TRBD1. CDR1 and CDR2 from the germline V gene are MDHEN and SYDVKM. The junction had 5 bases not matched to a gene; V was cut back by 3 bases and J by 0 bases. This CDR3 is built from 15 residues. CDR3 protein: CASSFRTGASYEQYF. CDR3 DNA sequence: TGTGCCAGCAGTTTTCGGACAGGCGCCTCCTACGAGCAGTACTTC.

The chain is built from TRBV18 and TRBJ1-2; D remains ambiguous. Germline CDR1 reads KGHSH; CDR2 reads LQKENI. The V gene lost 3 bases and the J gene lost 8 bases, with 13 bases spanning the gap. The CDR3 is made up of 13 amino acids. The CDR3 loop is CASSPEGRVGYTF. The CDR3 coding sequence is TGTGCCAGCTCACCGGAGGGCCGCGTGGGCTACACCTTC.

This chain joins TRBV7-8 and TRBJ2-7, with 7 bases aligning to TRBD2. V trimming: 1 base; J trimming: 2 bases; junction bases outside the gene matches: 8. Germline V gene data show CDR1 as SGHVS and CDR2 as FQNEAQ. The CDR3 is 16 amino acids. CDR3 bases: TGTGCCAGCAGCTTAGAACGGCGGGAGCTACCCTACGAGCAGTACTTC. Its translation: CASSLERRELPYEQYF.

CDR3 sequence: CSVKAGFLSREQYF. DNA for the CDR3: TGCAGCGTTAAGGCAGGCTTTTTGTCTCGCGAGCAGTACTTC. The rearrangement uses TRBV29-1 and TRBJ2-7; the D is unclear. CDR1 is SQVTM and CDR2 is ANQGSEA in the germline V gene. The CDR3 sequence is 14 residues long. Trimming removed 5 bases from V and 6 bases from J, with 20 bases in between.

The rearrangement links TRBV6-1 to TRBJ1-2; D is unresolved. Trimming stripped 0 bases from V and 6 bases from J, with 8 bases between. Germline lookup yields CDR1 MNHNS and CDR2 SASEGT. The CDR3 totals 13 residues. The CDR3 protein is CASSEAGDHGYTF. CDR3 in DNA: TGTGCCAGCAGTGAAGCTGGAGATCATGGCTACACCTTC.

The chain is built from TRBV27 and TRBJ1-5, with 9 bases that match TRBD1. The CDR3 loop spans 15 amino acids. V lost 5 bases, J lost 7 bases, and 9 bases stayed unmatched. Germline V CDR1 and CDR2: MNHEY, SMNVEV (reference sequence). CDR3 nucleotide sequence: TGTGCCAGCAGTCCCCCCGGACAGGGGTTACAGCCCCAGCATTTT. Residues: CASSPPGQGLQPQHF.

The chain links TRBV27 to TRBJ2-7; D gene unclear. The CDR3 covers 14 residues. Trimming removed 6 bases from V and 0 bases from J, with 12 bases in between. The germline V gene encodes CDR1 MNHEY and CDR2 SMNVEV (reference sequence). DNA for the CDR3: TGTGCCAGCAGCTCCAGTTTTCCCTCCTACGAGCAGTACTTC. This sequence encodes CASSSSFPSYEQYF.

This sequence joins TRBV2 and TRBJ2-7, with TRBD2 matching over 8 bases. The V gene's germline CDR1 is SNHLY and CDR2 FYNNEI. The trim removed 2 bases at V and 2 bases at J, leaving 2 bases unmatched. The CDR3 totals 14 residues. The CDR3 protein is CASSEYSGTYEQYF. In nucleotides, the CDR3 is TGTGCCAGCAGTGAATATAGCGGGACCTACGAGCAGTACTTC. The whole variable domain, filled in from reference TRBV2 and TRBJ2-7, reads EPEVTQTPSHQVTQMGQEVILRCVPISNHLYFYWYRQILGQKVEFLVSFYNNEISEKSEIFDDQFSVERPDGSNFTLKIRSTKLEDSAMYFCASSEYSGTYEQYFGPGTRLTVT.

The rearrangement links TRBV7-6 to TRBJ1-3; no clear D. Trimming took off 5 bases at V and 4 bases at J, with 6 bases between the two ends. The CDR3 totals 12 residues. CDR1 SGHVS and CDR2 FNYEAQ come from the germline V gene. CDR3: CASSPSGNTIYF. CDR3 coding DNA: TGTGCCAGCAGCCCAAGCGGAAACACCATATATTTT.

V is TRBV27 and J is TRBJ1-1; TRBD1 might be the D (5 bases). The germline V gene has CDR1 MNHEY and CDR2 SMNVEV (reference sequence). V gave up 5 bases and J gave up 4 bases, with 17 bases separating them. The CDR3 consists of 15 residues. CDR3 DNA: TGTGCCAGCAGTCCTCTTCCAGGGATAAGCACTGAAGCTTTCTTT. It translates to CASSPLPGISTEAFF.

As for this clone: Relative to the germline gene, one junction end is altered; a read error may explain this. The CDR3 nucleotides are TGTGCCAGCAGCCTAGCGGGAGCTTCCGAGCAGTACTTC. It codes for CASSLAGASEQYF. The chain recombines TRBV7-6 with TRBJ2-7; 10 bases align to TRBD2. CDR1 and CDR2 from the germline V gene are SGHVS and FNYEAQ. This CDR3 has 13 residues.

This clone showed up just a few times. V gene TRBV29-1 combines with J gene TRBJ1-2, with TRBD1 as a possible D gene (6 bases). Trimming removed 6 bases from V and 2 bases from J, with 13 bases in between. The germline V gene has CDR1 SQVTM and CDR2 ANQGSEA. This CDR3 contains 13 residues. The CDR3 DNA is TGCAGCGTGGGGGCGGATTCCAACTATGGCTACACCTTC. It specifies CSVGADSNYGYTF.

The chain has TRBV28 and TRBJ2-7, with 8 bases lining up with TRBD1. Germline values: CDR1 MDHEN, CDR2 SYDVKM. Trimming removed 2 bases from V and 6 bases from J; junction bases left unmatched: 9. CDR3 size: 15 residues. CDR3 amino acids: CASSLPGQGTREQYF. The DNA for the CDR3 is TGTGCCAGCAGTTTACCCGGACAGGGTACGCGCGAGCAGTACTTC. The entire variable domain, with the rest obtained from reference TRBV28 and TRBJ2-7, is as follows: DVKVTQSSRYLVKRTGEKVFLECVQDMDHENMFWYRQDPGLGLRLIYFSYDVKMKEKGDIPEGYSVSREKKERFSLILESASTNQTSMYLCASSLPGQGTREQYFGPGTRLTVT.

The chain carries TRBV7-3 and TRBJ2-1; 7 bases are shared with TRBD1. V dropped 5 bases and J dropped 5; count of bases not matched to a gene: 3. The CDR3 has 13 residues. Germline V gene lookup returns CDR1 SGHTA and CDR2 FQGTGA. The CDR3: CASSLQGNNEQFF. In DNA form, the CDR3 reads TGTGCCAGCAGCCTACAGGGGAACAATGAGCAGTTCTTC.

The gene calls are TRBV28 and TRBJ1-4; D unresolved. Germline-derived CDR1 and CDR2 are MDHEN and SYDVKM. Trimming removed 4 bases from V and 14 bases from J, with 8 bases in between. This CDR3 comprises 10 residues. CDR3 nucleotides: TGTGCCAGCAGTTCGAGGGTTCTGTTTTTT. It translates to CASSSRVLFF.

The rearrangement uses TRBV4-1 and TRBJ2-4; tentative D call: TRBD2 (5 bases). This CDR3 contains 16 residues. Trimming shortened V by 1 base and J by 2 bases, and 12 bases separated the two germline ends. Germline lookup yields CDR1 MGHRA and CDR2 YSYEKL. The chain's CDR3 is CASSQVPSGTKNIQYF. CDR3 DNA: TGCGCCAGCAGCCAAGTCCCCTCGGGAACCAAAAACATTCAGTACTTC.

This clone has just one count. V and J are TRBV2 and TRBJ2-1; possible D gene TRBD2, 6 bases. V dropped 11 bases and J dropped 6 bases, with 11 bases sitting between them. The CDR3 has 11 amino acids. Germline CDR1 is SNHLY and CDR2 is FYNNEI. The CDR3 protein is CAGGEFNEQFF. CDR3 nucleotide sequence: TGTGCCGGCGGGGAATTCAATGAGCAGTTCTTC.

The chain couples TRBV4-1 to TRBJ1-5, with TRBD1 matching 7 bases. From germline, CDR1 is MGHRA and CDR2 YSYEKL. The CDR3 spans 13 residues. The V gene end was trimmed by 4 bases and the J gene end by 7 bases; junction bases not matched to a gene: 4. CDR3 in DNA: TGCGCCAGCAGCCGATTAGGGGGCCAGCCCCAGCATTTT. This encodes CASSRLGGQPQHF.

The V and J genes are TRBV4-1 and TRBJ2-7; 9 bases fit TRBD1. This CDR3 has 16 residues. Germline loops: CDR1 MGHRA, CDR2 YSYEKL. V lost 1 base to trimming and J lost 2 bases; unmatched junction nucleotides: 6. The CDR3 DNA reads as TGCGCCAGCAGCCAAGGGGTCGGACAGGGGACCTACGAGCAGTACTTC. It encodes CASSQGVGQGTYEQYF.

The count of this clone is one. The V gene is TRBV7-9, the J gene TRBJ2-7, with TRBD2 matching over 10 bases. The ends lost 6 bases at V and 0 bases at J; junction bases unmatched: 2. The CDR3 length is 14 residues. In germline, CDR1 is SEHNR, CDR2 FQNEAQ (reference sequence). The CDR3, as DNA: TGTGCCAGCAGGCCTAGCGGGAGCTCCTACGAGCAGTACTTC. This gives the protein CASRPSGSSYEQYF. The entire variable domain, with the rest obtained from reference TRBV7-9 and TRBJ2-7, is as follows: DTGVSQNPRHKITKRGQNVTFRCDPISEHNRLYWYRQTLGQGPEFLTYFQNEAQLEKSRLLSDRFSAERPKGSFSTLEIQRTEQGDSAMYLCASRPSGSSYEQYFGPGTRLTVT.

The CDR3 region is CATSRVSGTYVTSGRAREQYF. CDR3 nucleotides: TGTGCCACCAGCAGAGTGTCAGGGACTTATGTGACTAGCGGGAGGGCCCGCGAGCAGTACTTC. The V and J genes are TRBV15 and TRBJ2-7; 14 bases map to TRBD2. Germline loops: CDR1 LNHNV, CDR2 YYDKDF (reference sequence). This CDR3 spans 21 amino acids. Trimming took 1 base from V and 6 from J; bases not matched to a gene: 20.

The chain has TRBV15 and TRBJ2-1; D is uncertain. CDR3 length equals 12 residues. Trimming took off 3 bases at V and 10 bases at J, with 10 bases between the two ends. Germline V CDR1 and CDR2: LNHNV, YYDKDF (reference sequence). This CDR3 is CATSSKDGEQFF. CDR3 sequence (DNA): TGTGCCACCAGCAGCAAAGACGGGGAGCAGTTCTTC. Complete variable domain (other parts from reference TRBV15 and TRBJ2-1): DAMVIQNPRYQVTQFGKPVTLSCSQTLNHNVMYWYQQKSSQAPKLLFHYYDKDFNNEADTPDNFQSRRPNTSFCFLDIRSPGLGDTAMYLCATSSKDGEQFFGPGTRLTVL.

The sample holds one count of this clone. The genes are TRBV10-3 and TRBJ2-3; TRBD2 aligns across 7 bases. The length of the CDR3 is 15 residues. The V segment lost 0 bases and the J segment 1 base; nucleotides outside the gene matches: 1. Germline assignment: CDR1 ENHRY and CDR2 SYGVKD. CDR3 coding DNA: TGTGCCATCAGTGAGTCCACTAGCGGCACAGATACGCAGTATTTT. This gives the protein CAISESTSGTDTQYF.